A selection of T cell receptor beta chains follows, all from one sample in a study of T cell responses to AZD1222 COVID-19 vaccine. Libraries were prepared by immunoSEQ multiplex PCR; TCRdb keeps only in-frame clonotypes and omits some of them. Of about 66,000 clones listed, about 90% are singletons. The source was peripheral blood, collected on day 0 of AZD1222 vaccination. These receptor sequences come from an adult in good health. The CDR3 runs from the conserved cysteine through the conserved F or W. The D gene is left open where the match is weak. The size field is filled for only some rows; it gives once, few, many or a size class.

CDR3aa: CSVRQGTQETQYF; CDR3nt: TGCAGCGTAAGGCAGGGGACCCAAGAGACCCAGTACTTC; d_gene: NA; abundance: NA; j_gene: TRBJ2-5; len: 13; v_gene: TRBV29-1
CDR3aa: CASAYRLATNEKLFF; CDR3nt: TGTGCCAGCGCCTACCGACTTGCAACTAATGAAAAACTGTTTTTT; d_gene: NA; abundance: NA; j_gene: TRBJ1-4; len: 15; v_gene: TRBV4-2
CDR3aa: CASGRAGSNQPQHF; CDR3nt: TGTGCCAGCGGTAGGGCGGGGAGCAATCAGCCCCAGCATTTT; d_gene: NA; abundance: once; j_gene: TRBJ1-5; len: 14; v_gene: TRBV4-2
CDR3aa: CASSHAGQGASNYGYTF; CDR3nt: TGCGCCAGCAGTCATGCGGGACAGGGGGCGTCTAACTATGGCTACACCTTC; d_gene: TRBD1; abundance: NA; j_gene: TRBJ1-2; len: 17; v_gene: TRBV23-1
CDR3aa: CAWSVGGPEQYF; CDR3nt: TGTGCCTGGAGTGTAGGGGGCCCGGAGCAGTACTTC; d_gene: TRBD1; abundance: once; j_gene: TRBJ2-7; len: 12; v_gene: TRBV30
CDR3aa: CASTPSGIEEQYF; CDR3nt: TGTGCCAGCACCCCTAGCGGTATTGAGGAGCAGTACTTC; d_gene: TRBD2; abundance: NA; j_gene: TRBJ2-7; len: 13; v_gene: TRBV6-5
CDR3aa: CATSGSGTHEKLFF; CDR3nt: TGTGCCACCAGTGGTTCAGGGACCCATGAAAAACTGTTTTTT; d_gene: NA; abundance: NA; j_gene: TRBJ1-4; len: 14; v_gene: TRBV24-1
CDR3aa: CASSQDQGISYEQYF; CDR3nt: TGCGCCAGCAGCCAAGATCAGGGGATTTCCTACGAGCAGTACTTC; d_gene: NA; abundance: NA; j_gene: TRBJ2-7; len: 15; v_gene: TRBV4-3
CDR3aa: CASSPSRGRTNEKLFF; CDR3nt: TGTGCCAGCAGCCCCTCCCGGGGCAGGACTAATGAAAAACTGTTTTTT; d_gene: NA; abundance: NA; j_gene: TRBJ1-4; len: 16; v_gene: TRBV7-6
CDR3aa: CASSRAENTEAFF; CDR3nt: TGCGCCAGCAGCCGGGCGGAGAACACTGAAGCTTTCTTT; d_gene: NA; abundance: NA; j_gene: TRBJ1-1; len: 13; v_gene: TRBV4-3
CDR3aa: CASSLTGGEGYEQYF; CDR3nt: TGTGCCAGCAGTTTAACCGGCGGCGAAGGTTACGAGCAGTACTTC; d_gene: NA; abundance: NA; j_gene: TRBJ2-7; len: 15; v_gene: TRBV27
CDR3aa: CASSLVRGRNEKLFF; CDR3nt: TGCGCCAGCAGCTTGGTGCGGGGACGGAATGAAAAACTGTTTTTT; d_gene: NA; abundance: few; j_gene: TRBJ1-4; len: 15; v_gene: TRBV5-1
CDR3aa: CASRGTGGAYEQYF; CDR3nt: TGTGCCAGCAGGGGGACAGGGGGGGCCTACGAGCAGTACTTC; d_gene: TRBD1; abundance: NA; j_gene: TRBJ2-7; len: 14; v_gene: TRBV25-1
CDR3aa: CASSQAGTAAYEQYF; CDR3nt: TGCGCCAGCAGCCAAGCCGGGACAGCAGCCTACGAGCAGTACTTC; d_gene: TRBD1; abundance: few; j_gene: TRBJ2-7; len: 15; v_gene: TRBV4-1
CDR3aa: CASSQEGGGYGYTF; CDR3nt: TGCGCCAGCAGCCAAGAAGGGGGTGGCTATGGCTACACCTTC; d_gene: NA; abundance: NA; j_gene: TRBJ1-2; len: 14; v_gene: TRBV4-3
CDR3aa: CASSLGGGARDDTEAFF; CDR3nt: TGCGCCAGCAGCTTAGGCGGGGGCGCGAGGGATGACACTGAAGCTTTCTTT; d_gene: NA; abundance: NA; j_gene: TRBJ1-1; len: 17; v_gene: TRBV5-1
CDR3aa: CASSLGGLSYEQYF; CDR3nt: TGTGCCAGCAGCTTGGGGGGACTCTCCTACGAGCAGTACTTC; d_gene: NA; abundance: NA; j_gene: TRBJ2-7; len: 14; v_gene: TRBV7-9
CDR3aa: CATSRDRVTYNSPLHF; CDR3nt: TGTGCCACCAGCAGAGATAGGGTAACCTATAATTCACCCCTCCACTTT; d_gene: NA; abundance: NA; j_gene: TRBJ1-6; len: 16; v_gene: TRBV15
CDR3aa: CASSLGQGNSPLHF; CDR3nt: TGTGCCAGCAGCCTCGGACAGGGCAATTCACCCCTCCACTTT; d_gene: TRBD1; abundance: NA; j_gene: TRBJ1-6; len: 14; v_gene: TRBV6-2/TRBV6-3
CDR3aa: CASIKEEQGHDMGTEAFF; CDR3nt: TGTGCCAGCATAAAGGAGGAACAGGGGCACGATATGGGGACTGAAGCTTTCTTT; d_gene: TRBD1; abundance: NA; j_gene: TRBJ1-1; len: 18; v_gene: TRBV2
CDR3aa: CASSFLGETQYF; CDR3nt: TGTGCCAGCAGCTTCCTCGGGGAGACCCAGTACTTC; d_gene: NA; abundance: NA; j_gene: TRBJ2-5; len: 12; v_gene: TRBV5-6
CDR3aa: CASCPQAGGNTEAFF; CDR3nt: TGTGCCAGCTGCCCCCAGGCCGGTGGGAACACTGAAGCTTTCTTT; d_gene: NA; abundance: NA; j_gene: TRBJ1-1; len: 15; v_gene: TRBV27
CDR3aa: CASSFSGFNQPQHF; CDR3nt: TGTGCCAGCAGCTTTTCAGGATTTAATCAGCCCCAGCATTTT; d_gene: NA; abundance: NA; j_gene: TRBJ1-5; len: 14; v_gene: TRBV7-2
CDR3aa: CASSATGLAVSTDTQYF; CDR3nt: TGTGCCAGCAGCGCTACCGGACTAGCGGTTAGCACAGATACGCAGTATTTT; d_gene: TRBD2; abundance: NA; j_gene: TRBJ2-3; len: 17; v_gene: TRBV7-3
CDR3aa: CASGVWRDYEQYF; CDR3nt: TGTGCCAGTGGGGTCTGGAGGGACTACGAGCAGTACTTC; d_gene: NA; abundance: NA; j_gene: TRBJ2-7; len: 13; v_gene: TRBV2